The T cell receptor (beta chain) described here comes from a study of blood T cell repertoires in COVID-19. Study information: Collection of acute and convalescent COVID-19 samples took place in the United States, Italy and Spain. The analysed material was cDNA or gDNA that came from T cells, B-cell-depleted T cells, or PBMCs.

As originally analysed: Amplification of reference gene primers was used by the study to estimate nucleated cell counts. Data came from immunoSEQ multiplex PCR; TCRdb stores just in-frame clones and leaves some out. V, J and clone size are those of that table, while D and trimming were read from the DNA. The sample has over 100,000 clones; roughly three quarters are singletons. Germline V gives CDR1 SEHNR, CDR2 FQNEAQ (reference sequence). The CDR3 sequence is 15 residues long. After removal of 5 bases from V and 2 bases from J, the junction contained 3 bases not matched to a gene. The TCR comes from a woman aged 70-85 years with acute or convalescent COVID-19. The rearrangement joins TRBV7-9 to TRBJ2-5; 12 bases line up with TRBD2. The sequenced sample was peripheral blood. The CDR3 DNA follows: TGTGCCAGCAGCCCCGGACTAGCGGGGCAAGAGACCCAGTACTTC. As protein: CASSPGLAGQETQYF.